The 5 T cell receptor beta chains reported below all come from one sample, sequenced in a study of blood T cell repertoires in COVID-19. Produced via immunoSEQ multiplex PCR; TCRdb's table is partial and in-frame only. The sample has under 65,000 clones, 82% seen once. Sequencing was performed on peripheral blood. The receptors stem from a woman aged 55-75 years with acute or convalescent COVID-19.

This rearrangement joins TRBV6-2 or TRBV6-3 to TRBJ2-3, with TRBD1 identical over 8 bases. Germline V gives CDR1 MNHEY, CDR2 SVGEGT. This CDR3 has 15 residues. V lost 5 bases, J lost 3 bases, and 7 bases stayed unmatched. The CDR3 DNA follows: TGTGCCAGCAGTAGTCGGACAGGGACGACAGATACGCAGTATTTT. Protein product: CASSSRTGTTDTQYF.

Turning to this clone: Other DNA sequences in this sample translate to the same CDR3. The chain combines TRBV19 with TRBJ2-7, with D perhaps matching TRBD1 (6 bases). V lost 3 bases, J lost 2 bases, and 8 bases lay in between. This CDR3 is 13 amino acids long. CDR1 and CDR2 (germline): LNHDA, SQIVND (reference sequence). DNA for the CDR3: TGTGCCAGTAGTATCCCAGGGGCCTACGAGCAGTACTTC. It translates to CASSIPGAYEQYF.

The chain recombines TRBV3-1 (or the pseudogene TRBV3-2) with TRBJ1-1; the D is unclear. Trimming cost V 1 base and J 0 bases, with 9 bases left between them. The CDR3 has 15 residues. Germline CDR1 is LGHDT and CDR2 is YNNKEL (reference sequence). The CDR3 reads CASSQVAAMNTEAFF. The DNA for the CDR3 is TGTGCCAGCAGCCAAGTCGCTGCGATGAACACTGAAGCTTTCTTT.

V usage is TRBV9 and J usage is TRBJ1-4, with D uncertain. The V end lost 3 bases, the J end lost 7 bases, and 13 bases lay between the germline ends. This CDR3 is built from 14 residues. CDR1 SGDLS and CDR2 YYNGEE come from the germline V gene. The CDR3 bases are TGTGCCAGCAGCGGTCAGGCCCGGGGTGAAAAACTGTTTTTT. Encoded protein: CASSGQARGEKLFF. Full variable domain (remainder filled in from reference TRBV9 and TRBJ1-4): DSGVTQTPKHLITATGQRVTLRCSPRSGDLSVYWYQQSLDQGLQFLIQYYNGEERAKGNILERFSAQQFPDLHSELNLSSLELGDSALYFCASSGQARGEKLFFGSGTQLSVL.

This clone was seen only once. The CDR3 spells CASSLAPGLSGNTIYF. As DNA, the CDR3 is TGTGCCAGCAGCTTGGCCCCGGGACTCTCTGGAAACACCATATATTTT. This sequence joins TRBV5-8 and TRBJ1-3; weak D call: TRBD1 (5 bases). The germline V gene has CDR1 SGHTS and CDR2 YDEGEE. This CDR3 has 16 amino acids. V lost 0 bases to trimming and J lost 0 bases, with 10 bases between them.